Presented here are 18 T cell receptor beta chains from one specimen sequenced in a study of cytomegalovirus exposure and HLA in healthy donors. PCR involved 60 Vbeta and 13 Jbeta primers. Some clones are missing from TCRdb's copy, which holds only in-frame ones; the method was immunoSEQ multiplex PCR. The sample holds some 110,000 clones, roughly 82% seen once. Source material: PBMCs. The source is a woman in her thirties or forties in good health and CMV-seropositive.

The chain couples TRBV5-1 to TRBJ2-7; 9 bases line up with TRBD2. This CDR3 is 15 amino acids long. The V gene's germline CDR1 is SGHRS and CDR2 YFSETQ. V was clipped by 4 bases and J by 2 bases; unmatched bases: 7. The CDR3 region is CASSQIQREAYEQYF. The CDR3 DNA reads as TGCGCCAGCAGCCAAATACAGCGGGAGGCCTACGAGCAGTACTTC.

The genes are TRBV28 and TRBJ2-7; tentative D call: TRBD2 (5 bases). Germline V gene data show CDR1 as MDHEN and CDR2 as SYDVKM. This CDR3 region has 14 residues. V dropped 5 bases and J dropped 6 bases, with 17 bases sitting between them. The CDR3 spells CASSLQPEVREQYF. CDR3 in DNA: TGTGCCAGCAGTCTCCAGCCGGAGGTGCGCGAGCAGTACTTC.

The chain has TRBV19 and TRBJ2-7, with TRBD1 as a possible D gene (6 bases). V was clipped by 5 bases and J by 2 bases, with 16 bases between them. The CDR3 sequence is 15 residues long. Germline V lookup: CDR1 LNHDA, CDR2 SQIVND (reference sequence). The CDR3 protein is CASSQSWGLTYEQYF. CDR3 sequence (DNA): TGTGCCAGTAGTCAGAGTTGGGGGCTTACCTACGAGCAGTACTTC.

This clone came up a few times. This chain links TRBV6-1 with TRBJ2-2; 9 bases align to TRBD2. Germline loops: CDR1 MNHNS, CDR2 SASEGT. The ends lost 4 bases at V and 5 bases at J; junction bases unmatched: 2. This CDR3 is 14 amino acids long. The CDR3 protein is CASSVTSGTGELFF. In nucleotides, the CDR3 is TGTGCCAGCAGTGTGACTAGCGGTACCGGGGAGCTGTTTTTT.

The chain is built from TRBV7-9 and TRBJ1-2, with TRBD1 matching 8 bases. V was clipped by 5 bases and J by 5 bases; unmatched bases: 4. In germline, CDR1 is SEHNR, CDR2 FQNEAQ (reference sequence). This CDR3 has 13 amino acids. CDR3 protein: CASSAGQEYGYTF. CDR3 sequence (DNA): TGTGCCAGCAGCGCGGGACAGGAGTATGGCTACACCTTC.

The CDR3 is CAISEWGPNTGELFF. The CDR3 nucleotides read TGTGCCATCAGTGAGTGGGGGCCGAACACCGGGGAGCTGTTTTTT. This chain uses TRBV10-3 with TRBJ2-2; the D gene is possibly TRBD1 (6 bases). V gave up 1 base and J gave up 0 bases, with 6 bases separating them. This CDR3 spans 15 amino acids. Germline-derived CDR1 and CDR2 are ENHRY and SYGVKD.

CDR3 protein: CASSPRSRQGAFF. The CDR3 DNA follows: TGTGCCAGCAGTCCACGATCCCGACAGGGAGCTTTCTTT. This rearrangement joins TRBV28 to TRBJ1-1; 7 nucleotides match TRBD1. The CDR3 is made up of 13 amino acids. Trimming cost V 5 bases and J 10 bases; bases outside gene matches: 10. Germline CDR1 reads MDHEN; CDR2 reads SYDVKM.

The chain uses TRBV9 and TRBJ2-3, with 9 nucleotides matching TRBD2. The trim removed 1 base at V and 0 bases at J, leaving 3 bases unmatched. Germline CDR1 SGDLS, CDR2 YYNGEE. The CDR3 is made up of 16 amino acids. In DNA form, the CDR3 reads TGTGCCAGCAGCGTACGTAGCGGGAGTAGCACAGATACGCAGTATTTT. Translation: CASSVRSGSSTDTQYF.

This clone was recorded only once. The CDR3 DNA is TGTGCCAGTAGGGCTAGTCGTGCCTCCCGGGAGACCCAGTACTTC. It translates to CASRASRASRETQYF. The chain recombines TRBV19 with TRBJ2-5; no definite D call. The germline CDR1 and CDR2 sequences are LNHDA and SQIVND (reference sequence). The germline V and J ends were trimmed by 6 bases and 5 bases, with 19 bases remaining between them. CDR3 length equals 15 residues.

The chain is built from TRBV25-1 and TRBJ2-7, with D tentatively TRBD1 (5 bases). The CDR3 covers 15 residues. Looked up from germline, CDR1 is MGHDK and CDR2 is SYGVNS. V dropped 1 base and J dropped 5 bases, with 15 bases sitting between them. The DNA of the CDR3 is TGTGCCAGCAGTGAATCGGGCAGGGTTCAACACGAGCAGTACTTC. It codes for CASSESGRVQHEQYF.

V is TRBV27 and J is TRBJ2-1, with 7 bases identical to TRBD2. Germline V CDR1 and CDR2: MNHEY, SMNVEV (reference sequence). After removal of 5 bases from V and 7 bases from J, the junction contained 11 bases not matched to a gene. The length of the CDR3 is 15 residues. The CDR3: CASSTPAGRGNEQFF. The CDR3, as DNA: TGTGCCAGCAGTACGCCAGCGGGACGGGGAAATGAGCAGTTCTTC.

This chain joins TRBV2 and TRBJ1-5; TRBD1 matches at 11 bases. The CDR3 contains 14 residues. V trimming: 8 bases; J trimming: 4 bases; junction bases outside the gene matches: 4. Germline loops: CDR1 SNHLY, CDR2 FYNNEI. The CDR3 region is CASVRDRGNQPQHF. The CDR3 DNA follows: TGTGCCAGCGTCCGGGACAGGGGGAATCAGCCCCAGCATTTT.

This clone appeared a single time. This rearrangement joins TRBV28 to TRBJ1-3; D is unresolved. In germline, CDR1 is MDHEN, CDR2 SYDVKM. The V and J ends lost 7 bases and 4 bases respectively, with 11 bases between them. CDR3 size: 13 residues. The CDR3 loop is CASIEGAGNTIYF. CDR3 coding DNA: TGTGCCAGCATTGAGGGAGCGGGAAACACCATATATTTT. Looking up the rest from reference TRBV28 and TRBJ1-3 gives the full variable domain: DVKVTQSSRYLVKRTGEKVFLECVQDMDHENMFWYRQDPGLGLRLIYFSYDVKMKEKGDIPEGYSVSREKKERFSLILESASTNQTSMYLCASIEGAGNTIYFGEGSWLTVV.

The table lists this clone with a few counts. This chain uses TRBV28 with TRBJ1-2, with 7 bases aligning to TRBD1. V was pared by 6 bases and J by 6 bases, with 4 bases of the junction left unmatched. Germline V gene lookup returns CDR1 MDHEN and CDR2 SYDVKM. The CDR3 runs 12 residues. The CDR3 loop reads CASRRGLDGYTF. The CDR3 DNA reads as TGTGCCAGCAGGAGGGGGCTCGATGGCTACACCTTC.

In this sample, this clone turned up a few times. CDR3: CASSLAGTALNTEAFF. The CDR3 coding sequence is TGCGCCAGCAGCTTGGCCGGGACAGCACTTAACACTGAAGCTTTCTTT. The chain couples TRBV5-1 to TRBJ1-1; 7 nucleotides line up with TRBD1. CDR1 and CDR2 from the germline V gene are SGHRS and YFSETQ. This CDR3 is built from 16 residues. J was trimmed by 2 bases and V by 0 bases; bases with no gene match: 7.

The chain carries TRBV28 and TRBJ1-3; D unclear. Germline CDR1 reads MDHEN; CDR2 reads SYDVKM. The CDR3 is 14 amino acids. V lost 5 bases, J lost 0 bases, and 8 bases lay in between. CDR3 residues: CASSLTASGNTIYF. CDR3 in DNA: TGTGCCAGCAGTCTAACAGCCTCTGGAAACACCATATATTTT.

V gene TRBV11-2 combines with J gene TRBJ2-4; D possibly corresponds to TRBD2 (5 bases). Trimming cost V 6 bases and J 0 bases, with 15 bases left between them. Germline CDR1 SGHAT, CDR2 FQNNGV. The CDR3 spans 16 residues. The CDR3 DNA follows: TGTGCCAGCAGGGCATACGCCGGACTAGCCAAAAACATTCAGTACTTC. Translation: CASRAYAGLAKNIQYF.

This clone was seen only a few times. The CDR3, as DNA: TGTGCCAGCAGCCCCGACAGGGGGACTGGAAACACCATATATTTT. Its protein product is CASSPDRGTGNTIYF. The genes are TRBV28 and TRBJ1-3, with 9 bases matching TRBD1. The J segment lost 2 bases and the V segment lost 6 bases, leaving 5 bases of the junction unmatched. This CDR3 spans 15 amino acids. CDR1 MDHEN and CDR2 SYDVKM come from the germline V gene.